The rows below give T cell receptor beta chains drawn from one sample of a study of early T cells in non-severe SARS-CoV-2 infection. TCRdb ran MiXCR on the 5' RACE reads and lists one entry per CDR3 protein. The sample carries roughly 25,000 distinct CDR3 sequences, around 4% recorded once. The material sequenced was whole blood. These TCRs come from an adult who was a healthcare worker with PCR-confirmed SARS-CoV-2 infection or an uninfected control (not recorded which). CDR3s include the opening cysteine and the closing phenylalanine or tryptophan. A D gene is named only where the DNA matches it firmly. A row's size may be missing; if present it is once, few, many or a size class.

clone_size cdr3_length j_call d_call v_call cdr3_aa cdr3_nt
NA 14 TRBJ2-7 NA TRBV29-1 CSVPVAGTGGEQYF TGCAGCGTTCCAGTAGCCGGGACTGGAGGCGAGCAGTACTTC
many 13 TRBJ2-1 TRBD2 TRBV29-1 CSAISGSYNEQFF TGCAGCGCCATTAGCGGGAGCTACAATGAGCAGTTCTTC
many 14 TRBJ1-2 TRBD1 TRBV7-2 CASSFYRGDYGYTF TGTGCCAGCAGCTTCTACAGGGGGGACTATGGCTACACCTTC
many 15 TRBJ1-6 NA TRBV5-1 CASSTDGLKNSPLHF TGCGCCAGCAGCACGGACGGGCTCAAGAATTCACCCCTCCACTTT
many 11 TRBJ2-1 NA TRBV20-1 CSALWANEQFF TGCAGTGCGCTCTGGGCGAATGAGCAGTTCTTC
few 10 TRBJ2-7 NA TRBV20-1 CSVSPYEQYF TGCAGTGTTTCCCCCTACGAGCAGTACTTC
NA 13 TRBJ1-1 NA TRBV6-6 CASSKHSNTEAFF TGTGCCAGCAGTAAACACTCTAACACTGAAGCTTTCTTT
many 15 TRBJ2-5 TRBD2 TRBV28 CASRGTSLGGETQYF TGTGCCAGCAGAGGGACTAGCCTTGGGGGAGAGACCCAGTACTTC
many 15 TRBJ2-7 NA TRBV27 CASKTGTWAAYEQYF TGTGCCAGCAAGACGGGGACATGGGCCGCCTACGAGCAGTACTTC
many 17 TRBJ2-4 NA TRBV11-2 CASSPSGYVTRGNIQYF TGTGCCAGCAGCCCTTCGGGGTATGTGACTAGGGGAAACATTCAGTACTTC
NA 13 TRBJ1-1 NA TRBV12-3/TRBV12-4 CASSLNGNTEAFF TGTGCCAGCAGCCTGAACGGGAACACTGAAGCTTTCTTT
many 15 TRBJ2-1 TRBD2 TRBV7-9 CASSLTSGIYNEQFF TGTGCCAGCAGCCTGACTAGCGGGATATACAATGAGCAGTTCTTC
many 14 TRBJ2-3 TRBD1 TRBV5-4 CASRVDRGLNTQYF TGTGCCAGCAGAGTGGACAGGGGGCTGAATACGCAGTATTTT
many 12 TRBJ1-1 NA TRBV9 CASSPDPTEAFF TGTGCCAGCAGCCCGGACCCTACGGAGGCTTTCTTT
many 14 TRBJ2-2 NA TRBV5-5 CASSLLANTGELFF TGTGCCAGCAGCTTACTGGCGAACACCGGGGAGCTGTTTTTT
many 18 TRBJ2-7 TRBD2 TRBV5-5 CASSLVNTMTSGSYEQYF TGTGCCAGCAGCTTGGTCAACACTATGACTAGCGGGAGTTACGAGCAGTACTTC
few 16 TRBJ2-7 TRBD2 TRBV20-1 CSARDRRSGGTYEQYF TGCAGTGCTAGAGATCGACGCAGCGGGGGTACCTACGAGCAGTACTTC
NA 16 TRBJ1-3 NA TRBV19 CASSLLYRNSENTIYF TGTGCCAGTAGTCTCTTGTACAGGAACTCTGAAAACACCATATATTTT
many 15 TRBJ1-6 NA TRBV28 CASSPSSHNNSPLHF TGTGCCAGCAGTCCCTCAAGTCACAATAATTCACCCCTCCACTTT
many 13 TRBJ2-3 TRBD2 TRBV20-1 CSCGTRRADTQYF TGCAGCTGTGGGACTAGGAGGGCGGATACGCAGTATTTT
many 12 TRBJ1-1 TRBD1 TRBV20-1 CSAGGQITEAFF TGCAGTGCTGGGGGACAGATCACTGAAGCTTTCTTT
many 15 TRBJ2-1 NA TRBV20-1 CSARSRGSAQNEQFF TGCAGTGCTAGGAGTAGGGGTAGCGCCCAGAATGAGCAGTTCTTC
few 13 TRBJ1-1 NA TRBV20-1 CSALMSGSTEAFF TGCAGTGCTTTGATGAGTGGGAGCACTGAAGCTTTCTTT
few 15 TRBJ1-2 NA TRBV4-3 CASSQGPTGLYGYTF TGCGCCAGCAGCCAAGGCCCCACAGGGTTGTATGGCTACACCTTC
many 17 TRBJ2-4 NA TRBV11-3 CASSGIRGVLAKNIQYF TGTGCCAGCAGCGGCATCCGTGGAGTCCTAGCCAAAAACATTCAGTACTTC
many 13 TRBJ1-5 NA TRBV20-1 CSARGGAYQPQHF TGCAGTGCTAGAGGGGGGGCTTATCAGCCCCAGCATTTT
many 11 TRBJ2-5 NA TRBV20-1 CSGDHQETQYF TGCAGTGGGGACCACCAAGAGACCCAGTACTTC
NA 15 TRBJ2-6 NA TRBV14 CASSPRASGANVLTF TGTGCCAGCAGCCCTAGGGCTTCTGGGGCCAACGTCCTGACTTTC
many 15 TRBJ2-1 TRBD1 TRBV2 CASSADRGAYNEQFF TGTGCCAGCAGTGCAGACAGGGGAGCCTACAATGAGCAGTTCTTC
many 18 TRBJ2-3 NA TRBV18 CASSLTIAERTGTDTQYF TGTGCCAGCTCACTTACTATAGCGGAGAGAACGGGCACAGATACGCAGTATTTT
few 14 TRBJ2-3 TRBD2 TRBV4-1 CASTAGVGTDTQYF TGCGCCAGCACGGCGGGAGTGGGCACAGATACGCAGTATTTT
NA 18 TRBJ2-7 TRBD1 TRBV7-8 CASSTGTGALVSSYEQYF TGTGCCAGCAGTACCGGGACAGGGGCTCTAGTTAGCTCCTACGAGCAGTACTTC
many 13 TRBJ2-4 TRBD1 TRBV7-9 CASSREQGNIQYF TGTGCCAGCAGCCGCGAACAGGGGAACATTCAGTACTTC
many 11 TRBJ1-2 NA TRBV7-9 CASSRTDPYTF TGTGCCAGCAGCCGTACAGATCCCTACACCTTC
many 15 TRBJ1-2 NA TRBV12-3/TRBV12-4 CASSLDPQAPFGYTF TGTGCCAGCAGTTTGGATCCGCAGGCTCCTTTTGGCTACACCTTC
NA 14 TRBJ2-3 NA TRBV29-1 CSVFRSGSTDTQYF TGCAGCGTTTTTCGATCGGGGAGCACAGATACGCAGTATTTT
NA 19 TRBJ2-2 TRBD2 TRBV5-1 CASSAKLAGGTSNTGELFF TGCGCCAGCAGCGCAAAACTAGCGGGAGGCACCTCGAACACCGGGGAGCTGTTTTTT
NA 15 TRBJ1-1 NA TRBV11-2 CASSLEGKRNTEAFF TGTGCCAGCAGCTTAGAGGGAAAGAGGAACACTGAAGCTTTCTTT
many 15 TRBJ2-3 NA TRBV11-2 CASSLDRRGTDTQYF TGTGCCAGCAGCTTAGATCGCCGTGGGACAGATACGCAGTATTTT
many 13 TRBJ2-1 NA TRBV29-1 CSVEGTSYNEQFF TGCAGCGTTGAGGGCACCAGCTACAATGAGCAGTTCTTC
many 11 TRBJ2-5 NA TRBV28 CASSLKGTQYF TGTGCCAGCAGTTTAAAAGGGACCCAGTACTTC
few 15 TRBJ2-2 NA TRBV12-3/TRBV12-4 CASSLVQANTGELFF TGTGCCAGCAGTTTAGTACAGGCGAACACCGGGGAGCTGTTTTTT
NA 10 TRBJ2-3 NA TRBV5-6 CASSPTGQYF TGTGCCAGCAGCCCCACTGGGCAGTATTTT
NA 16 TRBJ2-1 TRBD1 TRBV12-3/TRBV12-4 CASSADRESSYNEQFF TGTGCCAGCAGTGCGGACAGGGAAAGCTCCTACAATGAGCAGTTCTTC
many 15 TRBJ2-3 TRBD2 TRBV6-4 CASSDSGAGTDTQYF TGTGCCAGCAGTGATAGCGGGGCGGGCACAGATACGCAGTATTTT
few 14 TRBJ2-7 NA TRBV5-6 CASSLGGLSYEQYF TGTGCCAGCAGCTTGGGGGGACTCTCCTACGAGCAGTACTTC
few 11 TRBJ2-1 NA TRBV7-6 CASSPDNEQFF TGTGCCAGCAGCCCCGACAATGAGCAGTTCTTC
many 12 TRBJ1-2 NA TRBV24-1 CATSDLFYGYTF TGTGCCACCAGTGATTTGTTCTATGGCTACACCTTC
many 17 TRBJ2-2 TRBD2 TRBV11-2 CASLLRPSGIQTGELFF TGTGCCAGCCTCCTTCGCCCTAGCGGGATCCAAACCGGGGAGCTGTTTTTT
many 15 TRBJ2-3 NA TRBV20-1 CSASTSFLFPDTQYF TGCAGTGCTAGCACTAGCTTTCTCTTCCCAGATACGCAGTATTTT
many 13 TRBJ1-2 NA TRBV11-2 CASSSRGASGYTF TGTGCCAGCAGCTCAAGGGGGGCTTCTGGCTACACCTTC
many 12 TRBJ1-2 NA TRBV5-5 CASSRAEVGYTF TGTGCCAGCAGCCGGGCCGAGGTTGGCTACACCTTC
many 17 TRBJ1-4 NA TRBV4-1 CASSQEGTGKANEKLFF TGCGCCAGCAGCCAAGAGGGAACCGGGAAGGCGAATGAAAAACTGTTTTTT
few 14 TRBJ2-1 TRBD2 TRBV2 CASTDSGTFNEQFF TGTGCCAGCACCGACAGCGGGACTTTCAATGAGCAGTTCTTC
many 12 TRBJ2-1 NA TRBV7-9 CASSSGYNEQFF TGTGCCAGCAGCTCCGGGTACAATGAGCAGTTCTTC